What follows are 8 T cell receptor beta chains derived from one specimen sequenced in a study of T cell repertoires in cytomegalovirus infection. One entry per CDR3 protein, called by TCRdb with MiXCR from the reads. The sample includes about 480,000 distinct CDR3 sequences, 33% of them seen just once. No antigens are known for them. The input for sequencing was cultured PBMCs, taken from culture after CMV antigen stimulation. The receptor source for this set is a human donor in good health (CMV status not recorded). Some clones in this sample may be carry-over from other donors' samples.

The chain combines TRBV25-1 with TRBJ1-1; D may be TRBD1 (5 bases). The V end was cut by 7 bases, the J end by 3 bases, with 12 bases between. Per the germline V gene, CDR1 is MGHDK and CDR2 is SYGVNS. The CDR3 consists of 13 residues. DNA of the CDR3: TGTGCCAGCACTTCGACAGTCGACACTGAAGCTTTCTTT. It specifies CASTSTVDTEAFF.

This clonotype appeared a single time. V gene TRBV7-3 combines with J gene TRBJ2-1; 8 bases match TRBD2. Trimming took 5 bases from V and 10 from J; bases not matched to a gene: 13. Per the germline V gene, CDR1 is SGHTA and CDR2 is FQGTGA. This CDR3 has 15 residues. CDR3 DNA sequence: TGTGCCAGCAGCCCCCGGGCGGGAGGCACCCGGGAGCAGTTCTTC. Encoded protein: CASSPRAGGTREQFF. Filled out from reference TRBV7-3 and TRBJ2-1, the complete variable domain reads GAGVSQTPSNKVTEKGKYVELRCDPISGHTALYWYRQSLGQGPEFLIYFQGTGAADDSGLPNDRFFAVRPEGSVSTLKIQRTERGDSAVYLCASSPRAGGTREQFFGPGTRLTVL.

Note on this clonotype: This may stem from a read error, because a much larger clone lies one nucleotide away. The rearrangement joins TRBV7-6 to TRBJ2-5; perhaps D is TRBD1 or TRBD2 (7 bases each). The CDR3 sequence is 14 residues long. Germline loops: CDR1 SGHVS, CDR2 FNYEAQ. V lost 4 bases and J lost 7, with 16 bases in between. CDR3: CASSSGQPGGTQYF. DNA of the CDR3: TGTGCCAGCAGCTCGGGACAGCCGGGAGGGACCCAGTACTTC.

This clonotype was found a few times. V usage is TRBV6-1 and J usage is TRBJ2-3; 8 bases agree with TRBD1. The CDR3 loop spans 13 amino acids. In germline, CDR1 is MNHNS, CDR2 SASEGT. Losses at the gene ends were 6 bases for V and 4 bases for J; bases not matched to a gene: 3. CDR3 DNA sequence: TGTGCCAGCAGGGACAGGGCGGCAGATACGCAGTATTTT. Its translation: CASRDRAADTQYF.

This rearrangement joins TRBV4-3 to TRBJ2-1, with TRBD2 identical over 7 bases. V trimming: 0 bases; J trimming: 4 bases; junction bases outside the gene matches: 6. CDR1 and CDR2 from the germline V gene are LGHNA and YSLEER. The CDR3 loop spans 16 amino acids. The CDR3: CASSQDLAETYNEQFF. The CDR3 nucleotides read TGCGCCAGCAGCCAAGACCTAGCGGAGACTTACAATGAGCAGTTCTTC.

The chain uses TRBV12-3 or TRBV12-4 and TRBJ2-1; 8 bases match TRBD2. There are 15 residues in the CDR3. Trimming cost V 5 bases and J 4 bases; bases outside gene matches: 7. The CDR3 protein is CASSKTSGGYNEQFF. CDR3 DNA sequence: TGTGCCAGCAGTAAAACTAGCGGAGGATACAATGAGCAGTTCTTC.

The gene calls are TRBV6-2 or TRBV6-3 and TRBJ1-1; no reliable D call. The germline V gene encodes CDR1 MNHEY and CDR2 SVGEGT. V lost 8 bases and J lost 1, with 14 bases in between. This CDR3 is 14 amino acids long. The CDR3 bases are TGTGCCAGCGGAATGCGACGGAGGAACACTGAAGCTTTCTTT. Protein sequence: CASGMRRRNTEAFF.

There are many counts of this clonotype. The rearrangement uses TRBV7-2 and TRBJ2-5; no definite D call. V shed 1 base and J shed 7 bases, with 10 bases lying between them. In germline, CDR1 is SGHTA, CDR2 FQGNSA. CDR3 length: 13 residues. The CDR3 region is CASSLGSLRTQYF. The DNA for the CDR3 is TGTGCCAGCAGCTTAGGCAGCCTCCGGACCCAGTACTTC.